The clone carrying this TCR beta chain appeared many times. Its antigen is unidentified. Library construction involved attaching unique molecular identifiers to individual cDNA molecules, which allowed quantitative, reproducible TCR counting. MiXCR, applied by TCRdb to the RACE reads, yields one record per CDR3 protein. The sample holds roughly 130,000 distinct CDR3 sequences; 8.5% to 9.5% are singletons and the top ten take 1.5% to 2%. The sample comes from a study of human T cells and chemical hapten exposure. Study-wide background: The variation in per-sample TCR yields arose mainly from small differences in pooled library volumes. Study-wide results and limits: Following DPC sensitization, TCRs present above 1 in 1000 frequency showed no change.

Time point in this sample: healthy volunteer bleed at 2 weeks. Blood, whole and unfractionated, served as the source for total RNA extraction. The CDR3 runs to 12 residues. V was clipped by 3 bases and J by 4 bases, with 6 bases between them. Germline V gene data show CDR1 as SNHLY and CDR2 as FYNNEI. Sequenced sample: whole blood. The source of this sequence is a male donor in good health. Some clones in this sample may be carry-over from other donors' samples. The J gene is TRBJ1-2, the V gene TRBV2; tentatively, D is TRBD1 (5 bases). The CDR3: CASSDGGYGYTF. The CDR3 nucleotides are TGTGCCAGCAGTGATGGGGGCTATGGCTACACCTTC. Supplemented by reference TRBV2 and TRBJ1-2, the full variable domain reads EPEVTQTPSHQVTQMGQEVILRCVPISNHLYFYWYRQILGQKVEFLVSFYNNEISEKSEIFDDQFSVERPDGSNFTLKIRSTKLEDSAMYFCASSDGGYGYTFGSGTRLTVV.